This T cell receptor (beta chain) was captured in a study of radiotherapy plus CTLA-4 blockade in lung cancer. Study-wide context: Objective responses were seen in around 18% of patients, disease control in 31%.

The germline V and J ends were trimmed by 0 bases and 1 base, with 10 bases remaining between them. The length of the CDR3 is 15 residues. Germline V lookup: CDR1 SGHDT, CDR2 YYEEEE. Sequencing used immunoSEQ multiplex PCR; TCRdb keeps in-frame clones, though not all of them. The sample lists some 78,000 clones; around 90% were seen once. The chain has TRBV5-6 and TRBJ2-5, with D perhaps TRBD2 (5 bases). The specimen was peripheral blood, collected from a patient treated with radiotherapy plus ipilimumab. The TCR comes from a human donor with non-small cell lung cancer who had stable disease on radiotherapy plus ipilimumab. The CDR3, as DNA: TGTGCCAGCAGCTTGGCGGGTCTAGCCCAAGAGACCCAGTACTTC. This encodes CASSLAGLAQETQYF. Filled out from reference TRBV5-6 and TRBJ2-5, the complete variable domain reads DAGVTQSPTHLIKTRGQQVTLRCSPKSGHDTVSWYQQALGQGPQFIFQYYEEEERQRGNFPDRFSGHQFPNYSSELNVNALLLGDSALYLCASSLAGLAQETQYFGPGTRLLVL.